These 26 T cell receptor beta chains were all obtained from the same sample, sequenced in a study of shared clonotypes between healthy human individuals. Method: immunoSEQ multiplex PCR; TCRdb's copy keeps in-frame clones and lacks some. The sample records under 2.5 million clones, roughly 92% being singletons. The specimen was naive CD4+ T cells from PBMCs. Subset defined: CD45RA+ positively selected. These receptors came from a man between 18 and 29 years old in good health. Some clones in this sample may be carry-over from other donors' samples.

The chain combines TRBV5-1 with TRBJ1-4, with 11 nucleotides matching TRBD1. The CDR3 has 14 amino acids. V was pared by 4 bases and J by 8 bases, with 4 bases of the junction left unmatched. In germline, CDR1 is SGHRS, CDR2 YFSETQ. This CDR3 is CASSAGQGEEKLFF. As DNA, the CDR3 is TGCGCCAGCAGCGCGGGACAGGGGGAAGAAAAACTGTTTTTT.

The rearrangement uses TRBV28 and TRBJ1-1, with TRBD1 matching 7 bases. V dropped 5 bases and J dropped 5; count of bases not matched to a gene: 14. Germline V gene sequence: CDR1 MDHEN, CDR2 SYDVKM. The CDR3 covers 16 residues. CDR3 sequence: CASSPTIWAGGTEAFF. CDR3 nucleotide sequence: TGTGCCAGCAGTCCTACAATATGGGCAGGGGGAACTGAAGCTTTCTTT.

Concerning this clone: Distinct nucleotide sequences in the sample also encode this CDR3. CDR3 loop: CASSLGTSGRYNEQFF. The CDR3 bases are TGCGCCAGCAGCTTGGGAACCAGCGGGAGATACAATGAGCAGTTCTTC. The gene calls are TRBV5-1 and TRBJ2-1; TRBD2 matches 8 bases. With V trimmed by 0 bases and J by 4 bases, 6 bases remained unmatched. The CDR3 runs to 16 residues. Per the germline V gene, CDR1 is SGHRS and CDR2 is YFSETQ.

This clone was counted a few times. The chain employs TRBV28 and TRBJ1-2; 9 positions match TRBD1. The CDR3 has 12 amino acids. V shed 4 bases, J shed 8 bases, and the junction held 2 bases outside the gene matches. Germline CDR1 MDHEN, CDR2 SYDVKM. The CDR3 sequence: CASSWDREGYTF. In DNA form, the CDR3 reads TGTGCCAGCAGTTGGGACAGGGAGGGCTACACCTTC.

The chain carries TRBV6-1 and TRBJ2-3; no reliable D call. V dropped 2 bases and J dropped 9 bases, with 12 bases sitting between them. Germline V gene data show CDR1 as MNHNS and CDR2 as SASEGT. The CDR3 loop spans 13 amino acids. The CDR3 loop is CASSEFPASTQYF. The CDR3 DNA reads TGTGCCAGCAGTGAATTCCCGGCCTCGACGCAGTATTTT.

This clone was recorded a few times. This chain connects TRBV30 to TRBJ1-1; D is perhaps TRBD1 (6 bases). The ends were cut back, 0 bases at V and 1 base at J, with 12 bases in the middle. CDR1 and CDR2 from the germline V gene are GTSNPN and SVGIG (reference sequence). The CDR3 has 15 amino acids. CDR3 in amino acids: CAWSVLEQGNTEAFF. The CDR3 nucleotides read TGTGCCTGGAGTGTACTGGAACAGGGGAACACTGAAGCTTTCTTT. Filled out from reference TRBV30 and TRBJ1-1, the complete variable domain reads SQTIHQWPATLVQPVGSPLSLECTVEGTSNPNLYWYRQAAGRGLQLLFYSVGIGQISSEVPQNLSASRPQDRQFILSSKKLLLSDSGFYLCAWSVLEQGNTEAFFGQGTRLTVV.

The chain combines TRBV4-1 with TRBJ2-1; 8 bases are a match to TRBD2. V shed 0 bases and J 8 bases; nucleotides not matched to a gene: 12. The germline V gene encodes CDR1 MGHRA and CDR2 YSYEKL. The CDR3 is made up of 17 amino acids. CDR3 residues: CASSQERGGLVGYEQFF. The CDR3 region has the DNA TGCGCCAGCAGCCAAGAACGCGGGGGACTAGTGGGGTATGAGCAGTTCTTC.

The rearrangement joins TRBV7-6 to TRBJ1-4; D unresolved. Deletions cut 5 bases from V and 10 bases from J, with 17 bases between. CDR1 SGHVS and CDR2 FNYEAQ come from the germline V gene. The CDR3 consists of 14 residues. This chain's CDR3 is CASSQERAWGKLFF. In DNA form, the CDR3 reads TGTGCCAGCAGCCAGGAACGGGCCTGGGGAAAACTGTTTTTT.

Concerning this clone itself: This CDR3 is also generated by other DNA sequences in the sample. The gene calls are TRBV28 and TRBJ1-1, with D tentatively TRBD1 (6 bases). This CDR3 region has 14 residues. Per germline, CDR1 MDHEN and CDR2 SYDVKM. V lost 2 bases and J 1 base, leaving 8 bases between the germline ends. CDR3 sequence: CASSLTGRNTEAFF. The CDR3 DNA is TGTGCCAGCAGTTTAACAGGGAGGAACACTGAAGCTTTCTTT.

This chain uses TRBV29-1 with TRBJ2-5, with 9 bases matching TRBD1. Germline CDR1 SQVTM, CDR2 ANQGSEA. The CDR3 covers 18 residues. V trimming: 7 bases; J trimming: 2 bases; junction bases outside the gene matches: 20. CDR3 sequence: CSGGTGRTEKGLQETQYF. As DNA, the CDR3 is TGCAGCGGCGGGACAGGGAGGACCGAAAAAGGGTTACAAGAGACCCAGTACTTC.

This clone appeared a single time. This chain connects TRBV27 to TRBJ2-3; the match to TRBD2 covers 9 bases. The CDR3 has 15 residues. Germline V lookup: CDR1 MNHEY, CDR2 SMNVEV (reference sequence). V lost 10 bases and J lost 2; bases outside the gene matches: 10. In DNA form, the CDR3 reads TGTGCCACACGATCTCTAGCGGGATCCACAGATACGCAGTATTTT. It translates to CATRSLAGSTDTQYF.

V is TRBV29-1 and J is TRBJ2-5; D might be TRBD1 or TRBD2, each matching 5 bases. The germline V and J ends were trimmed by 3 bases and 3 bases, with 5 bases remaining between them. Germline CDR1 SQVTM, CDR2 ANQGSEA. This CDR3 is built from 11 residues. The CDR3 sequence is CSVEGEETQYF. CDR3 in DNA: TGCAGCGTTGAGGGGGAAGAGACCCAGTACTTC.

This clone was detected only once. V usage is TRBV18 and J usage is TRBJ2-7; no firm D call. The CDR3 runs to 14 residues. V was cut by 2 bases and J by 4 bases, with 12 bases left in between. In germline, CDR1 is KGHSH, CDR2 LQKENI. The chain's CDR3 is CASSPSLSGYEQYF. The CDR3 nucleotides are TGTGCCAGCTCACCAAGTCTGTCGGGTTACGAGCAGTACTTC.

J is TRBJ2-1 and V is TRBV5-1; 8 bases are a match to TRBD2. The CDR3 is 16 residues long. CDR1 and CDR2 (germline): SGHRS, YFSETQ. V shed 3 bases, J shed 0 bases, and the junction held 5 bases outside the gene matches. The CDR3: CASSSGSGNSYNEQFF. Here the CDR3 DNA reads TGCGCCAGCAGCTCCGGTAGCGGGAACTCCTACAATGAGCAGTTCTTC.

On this clone itself: Other nucleotide sequences from this sample produce the same CDR3. The chain joins TRBV6-5 to TRBJ2-2; D is unresolved. The CDR3 totals 11 residues. V lost 6 bases to trimming and J lost 4 bases, with 3 bases between them. CDR1 and CDR2 from the germline V gene are MNHEY and SVGAGI. The CDR3 sequence: CASRSTGELFF. In nucleotides, the CDR3 is TGTGCCAGCAGGAGCACCGGGGAGCTGTTTTTT.

This clone was observed a single time. V usage is TRBV30 and J usage is TRBJ1-3, with a tentative D call TRBD1 (5 bases). Germline assignment: CDR1 GTSNPN and CDR2 SVGIG (reference sequence). This CDR3 spans 16 amino acids. V lost 4 bases and J lost 0, with 16 bases in between. The DNA of the CDR3 is TGTGCCTGGATTAGTAGGGGTTTCAGCTCTGGAAACACCATATATTTT. As protein: CAWISRGFSSGNTIYF.

The rearrangement uses TRBV7-9 and TRBJ1-2, with no clear D. The CDR3 contains 18 residues. Germline V gives CDR1 SEHNR, CDR2 FQNEAQ (reference sequence). Trimming shortened V by 4 bases and J by 4 bases, and 25 bases separated the two germline ends. CDR3 nucleotide sequence: TGTGCCAGCAGCTCGATACCCCTTCACCGACGGATTACCTATGGCTACACCTTC. Amino acid sequence: CASSSIPLHRRITYGYTF.

The chain employs TRBV18 and TRBJ1-1; a weak D match, TRBD1 (5 bases). The CDR3 extends over 17 amino acids. CDR1 and CDR2 (germline): KGHSH, LQKENI. Trimming removed 0 bases at V and 0 bases at J, with 14 bases between. CDR3 sequence (DNA): TGTGCCAGCTCACCACCCGGGACCCTAAGAGTGAACACTGAAGCTTTCTTT. Amino acid sequence: CASSPPGTLRVNTEAFF.

This chain connects TRBV6-4 to TRBJ2-3, with a weak D call TRBD1 (6 bases). The V gene lost 6 bases and the J gene lost 6 bases, with 13 bases spanning the gap. The CDR3 is 13 residues long. The germline V gene has CDR1 MRHNA and CDR2 SNTAGT. In nucleotides, the CDR3 is TGTGCCAGCAGCGGACAGATGGGGGATACGCAGTATTTT. Amino acid sequence: CASSGQMGDTQYF.

The V gene is TRBV28, the J gene TRBJ2-5; D ambiguous. Trimming took off 7 bases at V and 4 bases at J, with 13 bases between the two ends. Germline V gives CDR1 MDHEN, CDR2 SYDVKM. CDR3 size: 13 residues. Here the CDR3 reads CASTTPNPETQYF. Here the CDR3 DNA reads TGTGCCAGCACCACTCCCAACCCAGAGACCCAGTACTTC.

The rearrangement links TRBV5-4 to TRBJ2-3; 12 bases fit TRBD2. This CDR3 spans 19 amino acids. Trimming cost V 1 base and J 0 bases; bases outside gene matches: 9. CDR1 is SGHNT and CDR2 is YYREEE in the germline V gene (reference sequence). CDR3 in DNA: TGTGCCAGCAGCTTGTCGCTAGCGGGAGGGAAATATAGCACAGATACGCAGTATTTT. As protein: CASSLSLAGGKYSTDTQYF. Full variable domain (rest looked up from reference TRBV5-4 and TRBJ2-3): ETGVTQSPTHLIKTRGQQVTLRCSSQSGHNTVSWYQQALGQGPQFIFQYYREEENGRGNFPPRFSGLQFPNYSSELNVNALELDDSALYLCASSLSLAGGKYSTDTQYFGPGTRLTVL.

This chain joins TRBV28 and TRBJ1-3; TRBD1 agrees at 9 bases. The ends lost 7 bases at V and 10 bases at J; junction bases unmatched: 14. CDR3 length equals 15 residues. Germline lookup yields CDR1 MDHEN and CDR2 SYDVKM. CDR3 DNA: TGTGCCAGCACCAGGGGACAGGGATTCCAGGGGACCATATATTTT. The encoded protein is CASTRGQGFQGTIYF.

The genes are TRBV2 and TRBJ2-1; D is perhaps TRBD2 (6 bases). Trimming shortened V by 8 bases and J by 7 bases, and 9 bases separated the two germline ends. This CDR3 is 11 amino acids long. Germline V CDR1 and CDR2: SNHLY, FYNNEI. The CDR3 DNA reads TGTGCCAGCCGGGGGTCAAATGAGCAGTTCTTC. It is translated as CASRGSNEQFF.

The chain has TRBV2 and TRBJ2-7; 9 nucleotides align to TRBD2. CDR1 is SNHLY, CDR2 FYNNEI, per germline. CDR3 size: 15 residues. V shed 8 bases and J 7 bases; nucleotides not matched to a gene: 15. The CDR3 coding sequence is TGTGCCAGCTGGCTAGGCGGGAGGGCTCTGGGGGAGCAGTACTTC. It is translated as CASWLGGRALGEQYF.

The chain recombines TRBV5-1 with TRBJ2-7; D not resolved. The germline V gene encodes CDR1 SGHRS and CDR2 YFSETQ. The CDR3 extends over 14 amino acids. V was trimmed by 0 bases and J by 3 bases, leaving 10 bases between them. As DNA, the CDR3 is TGCGCCAGCAGCTTGGGCGACGTTAGCTACGAGCAGTACTTC. This sequence encodes CASSLGDVSYEQYF.

This chain connects TRBV27 to TRBJ2-7; the D gene is possibly TRBD2 (5 bases). The germline V and J ends were trimmed by 5 bases and 2 bases, with 16 bases remaining between them. The germline CDR1 and CDR2 sequences are MNHEY and SMNVEV (reference sequence). The CDR3 is 15 amino acids. Here the CDR3 DNA reads TGTGCCAGCAGTCCACGAGGGTCCGAGCCCTACGAGCAGTACTTC. It is translated as CASSPRGSEPYEQYF.